This entry concerns a single TCR beta chain. Its antigen is not known. This CDR3 is 17 amino acids long. Germline V gene lookup returns CDR1 SGHRS and CDR2 YFSETQ. Unmatched junction bases numbered 12, after V lost 3 bases and J lost 4 bases. In the PCR, 60 Vbeta and 13 Jbeta primers were used. Produced via immunoSEQ multiplex PCR; TCRdb's table is partial and in-frame only. The sample consists of about 120,000 clones, approximately 80% of them appearing once. These data belong to a study of cytomegalovirus exposure and HLA in healthy donors. Overall study findings and caveats: High specificity and sensitivity for cytomegalovirus status were reported for the classifier. Accurate prediction of most subjects' HLA-A and HLA-B alleles from TCR beta sequences was reported. Among donors in an Asian-associated ancestry cluster, a later analysis reportedly found fewer N-insertions than the roughly 610-donor mean.

This rearrangement joins TRBV5-1 to TRBJ2-5, with 10 bases that match TRBD2. The receptor was isolated from a woman aged 18-29 years in good health and CMV-seropositive. Sequencing input: PBMCs. The CDR3 sequence is CASSSLPGTSVGETQYF. The CDR3 coding sequence is TGCGCCAGCAGCTCCCTTCCCGGGACTAGCGTGGGAGAGACCCAGTACTTC.